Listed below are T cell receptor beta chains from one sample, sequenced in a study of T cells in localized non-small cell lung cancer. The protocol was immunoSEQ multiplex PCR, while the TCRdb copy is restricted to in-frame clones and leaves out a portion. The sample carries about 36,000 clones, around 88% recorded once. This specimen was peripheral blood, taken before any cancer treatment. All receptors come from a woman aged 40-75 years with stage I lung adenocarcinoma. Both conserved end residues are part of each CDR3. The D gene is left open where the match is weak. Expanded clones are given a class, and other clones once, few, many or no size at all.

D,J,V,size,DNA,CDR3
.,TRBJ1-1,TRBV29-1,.,TGCAGCGTTGAAGATTTCGGCGTGAGAACTGAAGCTTTCTTT,CSVEDFGVRTEAFF
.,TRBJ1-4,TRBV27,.,TGTGCCAGCAGTTTGCGCCCGTCGGGTGAAAAACTGTTTTTT,CASSLRPSGEKLFF
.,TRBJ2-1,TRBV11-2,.,TGTGCCAGCAGCTTAGTGCGGGGCGGTCGGAATGAGCAGTTCTTC,CASSLVRGGRNEQFF
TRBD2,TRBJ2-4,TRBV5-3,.,TGTGTCCGGGGGGAGGCCAAAAACATTCAGTACTTC,CVRGEAKNIQYF
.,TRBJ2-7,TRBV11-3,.,TGTGCCAGCAGCTTAGATGAGGGCTCCCTCTACTACGAGCAGTACTTC,CASSLDEGSLYYEQYF
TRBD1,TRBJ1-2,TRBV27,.,TGTGCCAGCAGTCCCCGGGACAGGGTTATCGGCTACACCTTC,CASSPRDRVIGYTF
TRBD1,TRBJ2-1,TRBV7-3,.,TGTGCCAGCAGCTCTAGGGACAGGGGAGTTTACAATGAGCAGTTCTTC,CASSSRDRGVYNEQFF
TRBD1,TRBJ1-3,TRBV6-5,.,TGTGCCAGCAGCCCGACAGGGTCTGGAAACACCATATATTTT,CASSPTGSGNTIYF
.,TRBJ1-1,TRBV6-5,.,TGTGCCAGCAGTTACTCGAGGACCCTACTTAACACTGAAGCTTTCTTT,CASSYSRTLLNTEAFF
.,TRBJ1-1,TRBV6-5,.,TGTGCCAGCAGTTACTCAGTGGCCCGCCCGTTCACTGAAGCTTTCTTT,CASSYSVARPFTEAFF
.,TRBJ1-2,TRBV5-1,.,TGCGCCAGCAGCTTGATGAGGGCAGATTATGGCTACACCTTC,CASSLMRADYGYTF
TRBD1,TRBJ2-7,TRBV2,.,TGTGCCAGCAGTGAACGGACAGGCATATACGAGCAGTACTTC,CASSERTGIYEQYF
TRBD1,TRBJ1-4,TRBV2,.,TGTGCCAGCAGTACCACATGGGGGGACAGGGGGATAGCTAATGAAAAACTGTTTTTT,CASSTTWGDRGIANEKLFF
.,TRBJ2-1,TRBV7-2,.,TGTGCCAGCAGCCTCCAGTCGGGACCGTACAATGAGCAGTTCTTC,CASSLQSGPYNEQFF
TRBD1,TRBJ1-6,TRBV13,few,TGTGCCAGCAGCTTAGTTGGGACAGCTAATTCACCCCTCCACTTT,CASSLVGTANSPLHF
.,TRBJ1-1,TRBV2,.,TGTGCCAGCAGTGGGGTCTACAGGGCTACTGAAGCTTTCTTT,CASSGVYRATEAFF
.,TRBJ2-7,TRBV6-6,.,TGTGCCAGCAGTTACTCGAGAGGGGAATCCTACGAGCAGTACTTC,CASSYSRGESYEQYF
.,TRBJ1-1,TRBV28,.,TGTGCCAGCAGCCCCGGGGGGGCTGGAACTGAAGCTTTCTTT,CASSPGGAGTEAFF
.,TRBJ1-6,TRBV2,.,TGTGCCAGCAGTGAACGGGGGATCTATAATTCACCCCTCCACTTT,CASSERGIYNSPLHF
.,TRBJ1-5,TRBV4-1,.,TGCGCCAGCAGCCAAGGTTTAGATATGGTATTTCAGCCCCAGCATTTT,CASSQGLDMVFQPQHF
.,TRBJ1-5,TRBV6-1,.,TGTGCCAGCCGAGAAGGGAACAATCAGCCCCAGCATTTT,CASREGNNQPQHF
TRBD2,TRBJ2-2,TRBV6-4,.,TGTGCCAGCAGCAGACTAGCGGGGGGAACAGGAATCGGGGAGCTGTTTTTT,CASSRLAGGTGIGELFF
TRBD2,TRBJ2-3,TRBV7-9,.,TGTGCCAGCAGCCGGACTAGCGGGGAGCACACAGATACGCAGTATTTT,CASSRTSGEHTDTQYF
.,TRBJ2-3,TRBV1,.,TGCACCAGCAGCCAAGAAGGGAGACCTGGACACCTAATCACAGATACGCAGTATTTT,CTSSQEGRPGHLITDTQYF
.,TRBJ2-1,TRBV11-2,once,TGTGCCAGCAGCTTACAATACAATGAGCAGTTCTTC,CASSLQYNEQFF
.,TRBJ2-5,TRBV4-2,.,TGTGCCAGCAGCCAAGAGTTACAGGGAGGACCTGCTCAAGAGACCCAGTACTTC,CASSQELQGGPAQETQYF
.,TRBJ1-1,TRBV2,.,TGTGCCAGCAGTCCCGACTGGAACACTGAAGCTTTCTTT,CASSPDWNTEAFF
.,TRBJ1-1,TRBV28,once,TGTGCCAGCAGCAATCCCGGACAGACGAACACTGAAGCTTTCTTT,CASSNPGQTNTEAFF
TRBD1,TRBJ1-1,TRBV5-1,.,TGCGCCAGTGCAAAATCCTCCCTGGCCGGGACAGCCAACACTGAAGCTTTCTTT,CASAKSSLAGTANTEAFF
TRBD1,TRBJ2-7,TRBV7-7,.,TGTGCCAGCAGCTTGGACAGGGCGTCGGGGGAGCAGTACTTC,CASSLDRASGEQYF
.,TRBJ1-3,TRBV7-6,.,TGTGCCAGCAGCTCCAGAAGCTCTGGAAACACCATATATTTT,CASSSRSSGNTIYF
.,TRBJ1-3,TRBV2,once,TGTGCCAGCAGTAGCAGTGCTGGAAACACCATATATTTT,CASSSSAGNTIYF
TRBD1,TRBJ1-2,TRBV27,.,TGTGGAACCGGGACAGCCAACTATGGCTACACCTTC,CGTGTANYGYTF
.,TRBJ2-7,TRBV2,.,TGTGCCAGCAGGGATTGGTGGTCCTACGAGCAGTACTTC,CASRDWWSYEQYF
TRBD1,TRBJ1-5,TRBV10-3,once,TGTGCCATCAGGGACAGGGGTAGCAATCAGCCCCAGCATTTT,CAIRDRGSNQPQHF
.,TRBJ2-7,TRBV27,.,TGTGCCAGCAGTCCAGGGGAACCGTACGAGCAGTACTTC,CASSPGEPYEQYF
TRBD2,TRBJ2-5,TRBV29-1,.,TGCAGCGTTGCGGGAAGCGGGGGGGCCGGAGAGACCCAGTACTTC,CSVAGSGGAGETQYF
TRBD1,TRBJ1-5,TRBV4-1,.,TGCGCCAGCAGCCAGCGGTTCGGGACAGGGGGTTATAGCAACCAGCCCCAGCATTTT,CASSQRFGTGGYSNQPQHF
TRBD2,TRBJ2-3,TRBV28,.,TGTGCCAGCAGTTTCGGGAGGGGGGGCCTGAGGAGCACAGATACGCAGTATTTT,CASSFGRGGLRSTDTQYF
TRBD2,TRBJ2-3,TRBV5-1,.,TGCGCCAGCACCGCCGAGCTAGCGGGTAGCACAGATACGCAGTATTTT,CASTAELAGSTDTQYF
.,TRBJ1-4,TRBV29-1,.,TGCAGCGCCTCACAGGGCGCTAATGAAAAACTGTTTTTT,CSASQGANEKLFF
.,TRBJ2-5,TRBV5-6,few,TGTGCCAGCAGCTTGACGGGTGGCAGCGACCAAGAGACCCAGTACTTC,CASSLTGGSDQETQYF
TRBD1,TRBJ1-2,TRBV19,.,TGTGCCAGTAGCCCAGGGGGTCGCTATGGCTACACCTTC,CASSPGGRYGYTF
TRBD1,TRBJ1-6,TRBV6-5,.,TGTGCCAGCAGTTACGGCCAGGGGGGTTCACCCCTCCACTTT,CASSYGQGGSPLHF
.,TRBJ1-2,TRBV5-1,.,TGCGCCAGCAGCTTGGAGGGAGGGGTGAGCTCTAACTATGGCTACACCTTC,CASSLEGGVSSNYGYTF
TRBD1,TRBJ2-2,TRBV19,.,TGTGCCAGTAGTATAGACGGGACAGGGCTTGACACCGGGGAGCTGTTTTTT,CASSIDGTGLDTGELFF
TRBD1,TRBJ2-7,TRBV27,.,TGTGCCAGCAGGAGGGGGACAGGGGGATACGAGCAGTACTTC,CASRRGTGGYEQYF
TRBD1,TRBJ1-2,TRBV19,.,TGTGCCAGTAGTATCCTGGACAGGGACTACTATGGCTACACCTTC,CASSILDRDYYGYTF